This TCR beta chain is from a study of blood T cell repertoires in COVID-19. CDR1 and CDR2 (germline): LGHNA, YNFKEQ. This CDR3 comprises 12 residues. With 4 bases removed from V and 8 bases from J, the gap between germline ends came to 8 bases. Sequencing used immunoSEQ multiplex PCR; TCRdb keeps in-frame clones, though not all of them. The sample lists 380,000 or so clones, 70% to 90% occurring once. The receptor was derived from a man aged 40-50 years with acute or convalescent COVID-19. Specimen: peripheral blood. J is TRBJ1-4 and V is TRBV4-2; D remains ambiguous. The CDR3 sequence: CASSRPGEKLFF. CDR3 DNA: TGTGCCAGCAGCCGACCCGGGGAAAAACTGTTTTTT.